The clone carrying this T cell receptor (beta chain) was recorded once. A far larger clone is only one base removed, so a read error is likely. The same CDR3 can be traced to other DNA sequences in this sample. The sample belongs to a study of shared clonotypes between healthy human individuals. Between the trimmed V and J ends, which lost 3 bases and 0 bases, there was a span of 6 bases. The CDR3 runs 14 residues. The germline gives CDR1 MDHEN, CDR2 SYDVKM. Each subset's genomic DNA was shared equally among a number of immunoSEQ plates. Measured with immunoSEQ multiplex PCR; TCRdb has only the in-frame clones, and not every one. The sample carries about 1 million clones, about 70% recorded once.

The chain couples TRBV28 to TRBJ1-5, with D possibly TRBD1 on 5 matching bases. The sequenced sample consisted of memory CD4+ T cells sorted from blood. Subset noted: CD45RA-negative fraction. The sequence derives from a young man in good health. CDR3 sequence (DNA): TGTGCCAGCAGTTTGGGGGGTAGCAATCAGCCCCAGCATTTT. Residues: CASSLGGSNQPQHF.